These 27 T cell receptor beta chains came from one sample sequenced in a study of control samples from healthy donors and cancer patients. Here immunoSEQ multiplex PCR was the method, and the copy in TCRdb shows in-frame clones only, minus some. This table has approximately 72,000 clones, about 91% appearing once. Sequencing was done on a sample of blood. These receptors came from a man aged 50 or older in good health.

The CDR3 protein is CATQKGGPNNEKLFF. The CDR3, as DNA: TGTGCCACCCAAAAGGGAGGGCCGAATAATGAAAAACTGTTTTTT. V gene TRBV24-1 combines with J gene TRBJ1-4; no clear D. V lost 9 bases to trimming and J lost 4 bases, with 17 bases between them. The CDR3 sequence is 15 residues long. CDR1 and CDR2 from the germline V gene are KGHDR and SFDVKD.

Here the CDR3 DNA reads TGTGCCAGCCCGAAAGCGGGGACAGAAAGTCAAGAGACCCAGTACTTC. Translating gives CASPKAGTESQETQYF. The V call is TRBV21-1, the J call TRBJ2-5. TRBV21-1 is a pseudogene. The length of the CDR3 is 16 residues.

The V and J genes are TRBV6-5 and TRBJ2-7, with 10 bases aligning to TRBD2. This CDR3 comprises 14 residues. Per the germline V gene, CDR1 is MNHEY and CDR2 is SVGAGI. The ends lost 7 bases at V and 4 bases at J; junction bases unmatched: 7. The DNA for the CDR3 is TGTGCCAGCACCCCTCTTAGCGGGGGGTACGAGCAGTACTTC. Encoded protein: CASTPLSGGYEQYF.

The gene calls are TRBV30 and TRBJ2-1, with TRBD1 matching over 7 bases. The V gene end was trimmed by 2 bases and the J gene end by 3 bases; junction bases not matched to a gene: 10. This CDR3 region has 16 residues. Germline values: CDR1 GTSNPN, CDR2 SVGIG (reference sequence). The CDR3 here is CAWSMTGITFYNEQFF. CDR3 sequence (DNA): TGTGCCTGGAGTATGACAGGGATAACCTTCTACAATGAGCAGTTCTTC.

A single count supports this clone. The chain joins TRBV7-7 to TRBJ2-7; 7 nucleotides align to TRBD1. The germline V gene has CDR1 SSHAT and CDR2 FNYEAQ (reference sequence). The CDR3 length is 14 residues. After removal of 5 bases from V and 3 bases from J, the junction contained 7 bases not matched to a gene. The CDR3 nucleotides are TGTGCCAGCAGCATACGGGACAGTTTCTACGAGCAGTACTTC. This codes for CASSIRDSFYEQYF.

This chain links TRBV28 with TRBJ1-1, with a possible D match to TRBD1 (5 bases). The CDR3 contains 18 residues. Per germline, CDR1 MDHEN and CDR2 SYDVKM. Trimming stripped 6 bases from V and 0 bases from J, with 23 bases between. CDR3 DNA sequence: TGTGCCAGCAGCAATGCTGGCCAGGGAGCTCAGTTGAACACTGAAGCTTTCTTT. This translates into CASSNAGQGAQLNTEAFF. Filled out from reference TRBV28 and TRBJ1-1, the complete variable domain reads DVKVTQSSRYLVKRTGEKVFLECVQDMDHENMFWYRQDPGLGLRLIYFSYDVKMKEKGDIPEGYSVSREKKERFSLILESASTNQTSMYLCASSNAGQGAQLNTEAFFGQGTRLTVV.

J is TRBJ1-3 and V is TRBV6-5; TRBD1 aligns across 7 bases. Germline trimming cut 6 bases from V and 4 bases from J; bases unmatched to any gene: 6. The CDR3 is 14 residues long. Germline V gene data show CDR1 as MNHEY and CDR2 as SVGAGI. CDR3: CASRPQGSGNTIYF. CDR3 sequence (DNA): TGTGCCAGCAGGCCACAGGGGAGCGGAAACACCATATATTTT.

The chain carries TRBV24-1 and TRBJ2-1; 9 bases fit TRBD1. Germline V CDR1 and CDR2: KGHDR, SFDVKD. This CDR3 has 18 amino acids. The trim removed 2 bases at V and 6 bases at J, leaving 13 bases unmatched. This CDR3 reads CATSDSGTGFYFSNEQFF. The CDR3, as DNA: TGTGCCACCAGTGATTCCGGGACAGGGTTTTACTTTAGCAATGAGCAGTTCTTC.

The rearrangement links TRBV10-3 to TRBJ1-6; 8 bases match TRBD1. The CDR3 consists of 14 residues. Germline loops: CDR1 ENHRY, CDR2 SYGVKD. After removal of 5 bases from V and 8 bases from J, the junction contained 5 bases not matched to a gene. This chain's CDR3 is CAISIGQGDSPLHF. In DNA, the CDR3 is TGTGCCATCAGTATCGGACAGGGAGATTCACCCCTCCACTTT.

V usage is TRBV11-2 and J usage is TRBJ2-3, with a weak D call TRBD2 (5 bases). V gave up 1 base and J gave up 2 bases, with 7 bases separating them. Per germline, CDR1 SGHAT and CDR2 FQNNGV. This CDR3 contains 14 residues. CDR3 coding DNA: TGTGCCAGCAGCTTAGGAGGGAACACAGATACGCAGTATTTT. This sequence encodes CASSLGGNTDTQYF.

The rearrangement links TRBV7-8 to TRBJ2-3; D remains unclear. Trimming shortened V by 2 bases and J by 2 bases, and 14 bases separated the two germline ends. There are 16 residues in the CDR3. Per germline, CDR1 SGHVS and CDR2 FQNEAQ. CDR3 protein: CASSLRLSLYTDTQYF. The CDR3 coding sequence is TGTGCCAGCAGCTTACGACTCTCCCTCTACACAGATACGCAGTATTTT.

The chain's CDR3 is CASSQGGYGYTF. The CDR3 coding sequence is TGTGCCAGCAGCCAGGGCGGCTATGGCTACACCTTC. The V gene is TRBV12-3 or TRBV12-4, the J gene TRBJ1-2; the D gene is possibly TRBD1 (5 bases). CDR3 length equals 12 residues. V shed 6 bases and J shed 4 bases, with 9 bases lying between them.

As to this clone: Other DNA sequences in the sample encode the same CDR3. The DNA of the CDR3 is TGTGCCAGTAGTATAGAAGACGGGTACGAGCAGTACTTC. It specifies CASSIEDGYEQYF. The rearrangement links TRBV19 to TRBJ2-7; D gene ambiguous. The CDR3 covers 13 residues. The V and J ends lost 0 bases and 4 bases respectively, with 7 bases between them. Germline V CDR1 and CDR2: LNHDA, SQIVND (reference sequence).

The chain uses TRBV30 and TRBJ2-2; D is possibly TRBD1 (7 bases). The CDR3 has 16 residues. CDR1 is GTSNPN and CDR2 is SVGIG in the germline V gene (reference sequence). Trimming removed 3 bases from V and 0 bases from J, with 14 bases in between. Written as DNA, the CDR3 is TGTGCCTGGAGCCAGGGGGGCGTCGCGAACACCGGGGAGCTGTTTTTT. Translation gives CAWSQGGVANTGELFF.

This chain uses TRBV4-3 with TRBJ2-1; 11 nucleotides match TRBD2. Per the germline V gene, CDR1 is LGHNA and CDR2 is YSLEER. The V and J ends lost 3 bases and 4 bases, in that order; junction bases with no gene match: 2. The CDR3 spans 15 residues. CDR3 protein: CASSQGTSGYNEQFF. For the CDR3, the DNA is TGCGCCAGCAGCCAGGGGACTAGCGGTTACAATGAGCAGTTCTTC.

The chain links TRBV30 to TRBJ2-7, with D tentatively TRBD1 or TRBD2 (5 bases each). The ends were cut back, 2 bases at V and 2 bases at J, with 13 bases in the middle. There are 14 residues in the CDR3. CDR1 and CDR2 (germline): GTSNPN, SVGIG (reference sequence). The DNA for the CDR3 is TGTGCCTGGAGTTCCGGGGCACCCACCTACGAGCAGTACTTC. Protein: CAWSSGAPTYEQYF.

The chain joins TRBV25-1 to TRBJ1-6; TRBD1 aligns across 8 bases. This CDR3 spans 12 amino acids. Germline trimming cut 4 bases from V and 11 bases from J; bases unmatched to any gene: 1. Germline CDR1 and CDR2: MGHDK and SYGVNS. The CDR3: CASSARGPPLHF. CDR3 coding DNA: TGTGCCAGCAGTGCCAGGGGGCCACCCCTCCACTTT.

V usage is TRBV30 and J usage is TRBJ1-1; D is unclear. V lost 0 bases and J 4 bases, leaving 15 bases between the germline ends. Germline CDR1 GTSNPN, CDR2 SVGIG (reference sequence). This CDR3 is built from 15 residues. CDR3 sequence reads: CAWSVLFGKGTEAFF. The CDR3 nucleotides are TGTGCCTGGAGTGTACTCTTCGGGAAGGGCACTGAAGCTTTCTTT.

The CDR3 nucleotides are TGTGCCCTAAGCGTTGCAGGGCTGCAACTAGATACGCAGTATTTT. This codes for CALSVAGLQLDTQYF. The chain is built from TRBV30 and TRBJ2-3; maybe TRBD1 (5 bases). The CDR3 totals 15 residues. Trimming pared 8 bases from V and 5 bases from J, leaving 23 bases between. CDR1 GTSNPN and CDR2 SVGIG come from the germline V gene (reference sequence).

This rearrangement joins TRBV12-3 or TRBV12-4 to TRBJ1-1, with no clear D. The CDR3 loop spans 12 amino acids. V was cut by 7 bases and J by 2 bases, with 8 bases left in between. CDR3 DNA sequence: TGTGCCAGCACCTTACTTAACACTGAAGCTTTCTTT. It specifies CASTLLNTEAFF.

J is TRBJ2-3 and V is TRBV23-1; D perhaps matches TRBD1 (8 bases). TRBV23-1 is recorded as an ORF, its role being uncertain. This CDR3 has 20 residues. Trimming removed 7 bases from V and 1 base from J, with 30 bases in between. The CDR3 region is CASTALESPDREGGTDTQYF. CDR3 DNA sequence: TGCGCCAGCACCGCCCTCGAATCGCCGGACAGGGAGGGGGGCACAGATACGCAGTATTTT.

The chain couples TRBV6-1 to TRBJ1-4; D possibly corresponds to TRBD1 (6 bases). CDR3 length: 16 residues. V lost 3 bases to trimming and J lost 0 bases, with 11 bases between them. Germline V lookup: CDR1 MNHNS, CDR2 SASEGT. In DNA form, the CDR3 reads TGTGCCAGCAGTGAGGGGGCGAGGGCAACTAATGAAAAACTGTTTTTT. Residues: CASSEGARATNEKLFF.

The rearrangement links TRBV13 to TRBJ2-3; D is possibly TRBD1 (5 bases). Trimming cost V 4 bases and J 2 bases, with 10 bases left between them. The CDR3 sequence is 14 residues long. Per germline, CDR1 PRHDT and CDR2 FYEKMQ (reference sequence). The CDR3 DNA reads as TGTGCCAGCAGCTCGACAGAATTCACAGATACGCAGTATTTT. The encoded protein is CASSSTEFTDTQYF.

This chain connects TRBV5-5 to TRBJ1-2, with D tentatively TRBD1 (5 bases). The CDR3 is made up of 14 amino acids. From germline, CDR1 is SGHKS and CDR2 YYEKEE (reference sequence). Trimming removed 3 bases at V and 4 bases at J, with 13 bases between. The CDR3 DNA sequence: TGTGCCAGCAGCTCGGTTAGGGGCAGCTATGGCTACACCTTC. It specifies CASSSVRGSYGYTF.

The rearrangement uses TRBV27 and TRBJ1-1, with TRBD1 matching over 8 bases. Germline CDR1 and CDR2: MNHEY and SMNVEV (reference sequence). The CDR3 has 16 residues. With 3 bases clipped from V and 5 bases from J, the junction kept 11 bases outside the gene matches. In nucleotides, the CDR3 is TGTGCCAGCAGTTTGACAGCCGGGACAGGAGGGACTGAAGCTTTCTTT. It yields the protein CASSLTAGTGGTEAFF.

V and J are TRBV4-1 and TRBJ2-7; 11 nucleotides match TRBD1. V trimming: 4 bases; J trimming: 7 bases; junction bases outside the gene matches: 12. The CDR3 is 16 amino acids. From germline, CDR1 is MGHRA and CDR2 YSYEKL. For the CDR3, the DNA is TGCGCCAGCAGCCGCGAGGCGGGACAGGGGGTATGGGAGCAGTACTTC. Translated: CASSREAGQGVWEQYF.

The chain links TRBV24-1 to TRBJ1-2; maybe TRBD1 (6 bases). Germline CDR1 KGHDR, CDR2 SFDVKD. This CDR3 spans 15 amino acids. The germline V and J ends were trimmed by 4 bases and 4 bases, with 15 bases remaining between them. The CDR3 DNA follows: TGTGCCACCAGTGACGGTATGGGGGGCTTCTATGGCTACACCTTC. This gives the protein CATSDGMGGFYGYTF.